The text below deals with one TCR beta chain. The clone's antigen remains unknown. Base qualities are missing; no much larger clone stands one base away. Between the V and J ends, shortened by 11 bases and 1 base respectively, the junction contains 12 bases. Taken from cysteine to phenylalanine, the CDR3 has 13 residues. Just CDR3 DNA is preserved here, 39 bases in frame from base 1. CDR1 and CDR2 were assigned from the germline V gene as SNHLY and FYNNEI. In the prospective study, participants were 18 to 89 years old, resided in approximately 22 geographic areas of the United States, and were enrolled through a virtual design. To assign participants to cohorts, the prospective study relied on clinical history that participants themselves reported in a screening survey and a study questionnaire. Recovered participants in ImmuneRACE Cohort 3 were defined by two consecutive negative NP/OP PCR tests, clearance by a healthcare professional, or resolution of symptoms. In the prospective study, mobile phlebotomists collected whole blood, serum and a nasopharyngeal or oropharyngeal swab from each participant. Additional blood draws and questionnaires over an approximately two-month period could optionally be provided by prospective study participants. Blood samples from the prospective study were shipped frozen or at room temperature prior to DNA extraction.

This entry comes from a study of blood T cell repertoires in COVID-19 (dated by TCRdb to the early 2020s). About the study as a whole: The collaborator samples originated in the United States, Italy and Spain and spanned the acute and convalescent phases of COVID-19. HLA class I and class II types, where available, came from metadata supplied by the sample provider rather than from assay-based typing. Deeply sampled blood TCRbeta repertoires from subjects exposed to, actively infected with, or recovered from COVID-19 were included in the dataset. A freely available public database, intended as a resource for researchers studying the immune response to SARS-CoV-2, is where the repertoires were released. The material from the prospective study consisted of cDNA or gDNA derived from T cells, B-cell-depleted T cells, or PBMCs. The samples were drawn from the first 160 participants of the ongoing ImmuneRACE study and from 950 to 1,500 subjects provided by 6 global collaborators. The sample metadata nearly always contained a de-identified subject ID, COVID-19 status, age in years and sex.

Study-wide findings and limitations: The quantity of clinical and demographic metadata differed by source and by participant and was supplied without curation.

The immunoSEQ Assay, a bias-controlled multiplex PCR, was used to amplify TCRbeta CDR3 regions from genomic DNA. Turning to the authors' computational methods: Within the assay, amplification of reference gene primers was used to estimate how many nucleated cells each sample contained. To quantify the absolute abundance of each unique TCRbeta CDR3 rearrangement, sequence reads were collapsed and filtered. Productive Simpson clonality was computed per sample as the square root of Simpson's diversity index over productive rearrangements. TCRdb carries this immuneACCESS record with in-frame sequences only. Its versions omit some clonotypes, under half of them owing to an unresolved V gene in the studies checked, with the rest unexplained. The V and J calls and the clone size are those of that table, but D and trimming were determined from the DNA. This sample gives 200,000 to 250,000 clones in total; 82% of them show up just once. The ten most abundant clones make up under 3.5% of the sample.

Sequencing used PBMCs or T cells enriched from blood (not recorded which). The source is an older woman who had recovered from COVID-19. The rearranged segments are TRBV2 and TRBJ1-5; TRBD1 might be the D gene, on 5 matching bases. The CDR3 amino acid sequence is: CAGGEASNQPQHF. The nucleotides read TGTGCCGGGGGGGAGGCAAGCAATCAGCCCCAGCATTTT.